The 3 T cell receptor beta chains below come from one sample, sequenced in a study of shared clonotypes between healthy human individuals. Profiled with immunoSEQ multiplex PCR; TCRdb holds only in-frame clones, not every one. There are some 2,400,000 clones in the sample; about 94% occur only once, and approximately 0.13% lies in the top ten. Material for sequencing was naive CD4+ T cells sorted from blood. Documented subset: CD45RA+ positively selected. These receptors were taken from a man aged 18 to 35 in good health.

This chain connects TRBV6-1 to TRBJ1-4; a possible D gene is TRBD1 (5 bases). V shed 3 bases and J shed 8 bases, with 16 bases lying between them. CDR3 size: 15 residues. CDR1 and CDR2 from the germline V gene are MNHNS and SASEGT. The CDR3 DNA sequence: TGTGCCAGCAGTGATCAGACTTCGGGACTCGAAAAACTGTTTTTT. Translated: CASSDQTSGLEKLFF.

This chain joins TRBV15 and TRBJ2-1; 9 bases fit TRBD2. This CDR3 has 15 amino acids. J was trimmed by 7 bases and V by 3 bases; bases with no gene match: 7. The V gene's germline CDR1 is LNHNV and CDR2 YYDKDF (reference sequence). CDR3 coding DNA: TGTGCCACCAGCAGGGGGGCTAGCGGGACAAATGAGCAGTTCTTC. Its translation: CATSRGASGTNEQFF.

The chain links TRBV5-3 to TRBJ1-1; D perhaps matches TRBD1 (5 bases). TRBV5-3 is given ORF status, its function remaining uncertain. Trimming removed 4 bases from V and 4 bases from J, with 23 bases in between. This CDR3 has 17 amino acids. The CDR3 spells CARSPTGTAKEGTEAFF. In nucleotides, the CDR3 is TGTGCCAGAAGCCCTACCGGGACGGCCAAGGAGGGCACTGAAGCTTTCTTT.